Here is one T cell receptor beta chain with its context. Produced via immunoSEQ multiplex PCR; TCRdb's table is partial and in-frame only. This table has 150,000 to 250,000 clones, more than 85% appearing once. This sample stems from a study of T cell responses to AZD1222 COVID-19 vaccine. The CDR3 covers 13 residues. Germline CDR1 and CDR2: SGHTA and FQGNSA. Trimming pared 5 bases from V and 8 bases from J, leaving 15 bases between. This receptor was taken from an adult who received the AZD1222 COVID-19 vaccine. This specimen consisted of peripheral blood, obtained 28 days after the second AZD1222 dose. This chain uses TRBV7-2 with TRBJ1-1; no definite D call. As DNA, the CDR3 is TGTGCCAGCAGCCCCCCCTCGCTAATAGAAGCTTTCTTT. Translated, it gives CASSPPSLIEAFF.